This T cell receptor beta chain was found in a study of cytotoxic CD8 clonotypes in ibrutinib-treated CLL. Generated by immunoSEQ multiplex PCR, the TCRdb table keeps only in-frame clones and is missing some. The table records nearly 85,000 clones, around 79% of them present only once. The CDR3 has 12 amino acids. The germline CDR1 and CDR2 sequences are SQVTM and ANQGSEA. V dropped 1 base and J dropped 7; count of bases not matched to a gene: 3. A single count supports this clone. The sequencing used PBMCs, collected after 12 months of ibrutinib treatment. V is TRBV29-1 and J is TRBJ2-5; the match to TRBD2 covers 7 bases. The clonotype was recovered from a human donor with chronic lymphocytic leukemia. CDR3 nucleotide sequence: TGCAGCGTTGAAGGCGGCGGGGGGACCCAGTACTTC. It translates to CSVEGGGGTQYF.